The TCR beta chain described here comes from a study of T-cell memory formation after mild COVID-19. About the study: Largely, the TCR clusters proved donor specific. Study-wide results and caveats: The main location of contracting CD4+ clones was CM and EM, and that of contracting CD8+ clones was EMRA. Day 15 to 85 contractors were CD4/CD8 balanced; later expanders leaned CD4+.

A few counts support this clonotype. What it recognizes is unknown. Looked up from germline, CDR1 is SSHAT and CDR2 is FNYEAQ (reference sequence). This CDR3 has 13 residues. Trimming pared 1 base from V and 5 bases from J, leaving 6 bases between. MiXCR was run by TCRdb on the 5' RACE reads, yielding one entry per CDR3 protein. The table lists approximately 210,000 distinct CDR3 sequences, about 10% of them singletons, with just over 3% in the top ten. The chain carries TRBV7-7 and TRBJ2-1; no firm D call. The sample was PBMCs or a T cell subset sorted from them (not recorded which). The sequence was obtained from a man in his late teens or twenties who had mild COVID-19 (a few samples of this study predate the infection). Cell type and time point are not known. CDR3 bases: TGTGCCAGCAGCTTAGTAGCTGACAATGAGCAGTTCTTC. It codes for CASSLVADNEQFF.